Given below is one T cell receptor beta chain in context. In the original processing: Scientists estimated how many nucleated cells there were by amplifying reference gene primers. Generated by immunoSEQ multiplex PCR, the TCRdb table keeps only in-frame clones and is missing some. The V and J calls and clone size are taken from that table; D and trimming were inferred from the DNA. Of 400,000 to 550,000 clones listed, 87% are singletons. Participants were aged about 18 to 89 years from about two dozen US areas. Cohort allocation depended upon clinical history that participants reported. The record originates from a study of blood T cell repertoires in COVID-19. V lost 1 base and J lost 6, with 10 bases in between. Germline-derived CDR1 and CDR2 are SGHNT and YENEEA. The CDR3 sequence is 14 residues long.

The TCR comes from a woman aged 18 to 35 with acute COVID-19. Sequencing was done on a sample of PBMCs or T cells enriched from blood (not recorded which). V gene TRBV11-3 combines with J gene TRBJ2-1, with D perhaps matching TRBD2 (5 bases). Here the CDR3 DNA reads TGTGCCAGCAGCTTAGGACCCGCGGGCAATGAGCAGTTCTTC. It is translated as CASSLGPAGNEQFF.